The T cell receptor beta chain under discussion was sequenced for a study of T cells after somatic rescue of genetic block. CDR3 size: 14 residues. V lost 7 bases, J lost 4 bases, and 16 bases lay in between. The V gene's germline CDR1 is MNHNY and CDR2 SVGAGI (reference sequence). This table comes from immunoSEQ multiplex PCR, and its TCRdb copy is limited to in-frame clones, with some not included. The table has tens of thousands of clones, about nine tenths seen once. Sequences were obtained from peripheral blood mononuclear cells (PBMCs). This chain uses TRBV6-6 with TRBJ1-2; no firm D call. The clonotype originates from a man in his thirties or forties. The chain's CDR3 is CASNLPGLTYGYTF. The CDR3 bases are TGTGCCAGCAATTTACCAGGACTGACCTATGGCTACACCTTC.